This record concerns one T cell receptor beta chain sequence. The authors' processing: Reference gene primer amplification yielded estimated nucleated cell counts. Produced via immunoSEQ multiplex PCR; TCRdb's table is partial and in-frame only. D and trimming come from the DNA, and the V and J calls and clone size come from that table. The data contain 80,000 to 85,000 clones, approximately 80% of them singletons. The data were obtained in a study of blood T cell repertoires in COVID-19. Study-wide background: Samples taken during acute and convalescent COVID-19 were collected in the United States, Italy and Spain. PBMCs, B-cell-depleted T cells, or T cells were the source of the cDNA or gDNA that made up the material.

Trimming cost V 3 bases and J 3 bases; bases outside gene matches: 7. CDR3 length: 15 amino acids. Germline assignment: CDR1 MDHEN and CDR2 SYDVKM. This TCR derives from a human donor in a cohort sampled during active COVID-19. The V call is TRBV28, the J call TRBJ2-7, with TRBD1 matching over 8 bases. The specimen was peripheral blood. CDR3 DNA: TGTGCCAGCAGTTTCGGGGCAGGGGGCGTCTACGAGCAGTACTTC. Its protein is CASSFGAGGVYEQYF.